What follows is one T cell receptor (beta chain) and its context. Sampling of blood occurred at baseline, cycle 4 day 1, and cycle 7 day 1. The entry originates in a study of OX40 agonist ivuxolimab in advanced cancers. TCRdb keeps only in-frame clones here, not all; method: immunoSEQ multiplex PCR. Of tens of thousands of clones listed, 84% are singletons. This receptor was taken from an adult with an advanced solid tumor such as melanoma, head and neck, liver or kidney cancer. Sequenced material: CD4+ or CD8+ T cells sorted from blood, taken in a trial of the OX40 agonist ivuxolimab.

The CDR3 nucleotides are TGTGCCAGCAGTGAAGCAGCGTCCTACGAGCAGTACTTC. It codes for CASSEAASYEQYF. The rearrangement links TRBV6-5 to TRBJ2-7; D ambiguous. Trimming stripped 5 bases from V and 1 base from J, with 9 bases between. CDR1 MNHEY and CDR2 SVGAGI come from the germline V gene. The CDR3 extends over 13 amino acids.